The 25 T cell receptor beta chains below come from one sample, sequenced in a study of blood T cell repertoires in COVID-19. Generated by immunoSEQ multiplex PCR, the TCRdb table keeps only in-frame clones and is missing some. The sample has roughly 230,000 clones; 90% are singletons. The sample consisted of peripheral blood. The origin of the receptors is a woman aged 55 to 70 with COVID-19, enrolled during active disease.

The rearrangement joins TRBV5-6 to TRBJ2-7; maybe TRBD2 (6 bases). The ends were cut back, 4 bases at V and 6 bases at J, with 26 bases in the middle. Germline values: CDR1 SGHDT, CDR2 YYEEEE. The CDR3 is made up of 17 amino acids. The CDR3 nucleotides are TGTGCCAGCAGCCTCCCAGCGGGCGACTTACTGTTAAGCGAGCAGTACTTC. This translates into CASSLPAGDLLLSEQYF.

The chain is built from TRBV6-6 and TRBJ1-6; D uncertain. The CDR3 is 16 residues long. Between the trimmed V and J ends, which lost 6 bases and 3 bases, there was a span of 15 bases. Germline V gene data show CDR1 as MNHNY and CDR2 as SVGAGI (reference sequence). CDR3 residues: CASSPGSSVYNSPLHF. The CDR3 nucleotides are TGTGCCAGCAGCCCCGGGTCGTCGGTCTATAATTCACCCCTCCACTTT.

V usage is TRBV7-7 and J usage is TRBJ2-1; 8 positions match TRBD1. The CDR3 covers 14 residues. Germline CDR1 and CDR2: SSHAT and FNYEAQ (reference sequence). V was pared by 5 bases and J by 3 bases, with 3 bases of the junction left unmatched. The CDR3 reads CASSPTGVYNEQFF. In nucleotides, the CDR3 is TGTGCCAGCAGCCCGACAGGGGTCTACAATGAGCAGTTCTTC.

This clone appeared once. The chain uses TRBV4-1 and TRBJ1-6; D uncertain. The length of the CDR3 is 15 residues. In germline, CDR1 is MGHRA, CDR2 YSYEKL. Trimming left V 1 base short and J 8 bases short, with 12 bases between. The CDR3, as DNA: TGCGCCAGCAGCCAAGTACCGAGGGTTGATTCACCCCTCCACTTT. Translation gives CASSQVPRVDSPLHF.

The V call is TRBV2, the J call TRBJ2-3, with 7 bases aligning to TRBD1. CDR1 SNHLY and CDR2 FYNNEI come from the germline V gene. The CDR3 has 13 amino acids. J was trimmed by 10 bases and V by 7 bases; bases with no gene match: 11. In DNA form, the CDR3 reads TGTGCCAGCATGAGGGGGCCAGCGCGCCCGCAGTATTTT. It codes for CASMRGPARPQYF.

V and J are TRBV7-9 and TRBJ2-3; 11 nucleotides align to TRBD2. The germline gives CDR1 SEHNR, CDR2 FQNEAQ (reference sequence). The CDR3 spans 17 residues. With 5 bases clipped from V and 4 bases from J, the junction kept 11 bases outside the gene matches. CDR3: CASSRTALAGGADTQYF. In DNA, the CDR3 is TGTGCCAGCAGCCGCACAGCCCTAGCGGGGGGCGCAGATACGCAGTATTTT.

J is TRBJ2-2 and V is TRBV6-2 or TRBV6-3, with a tentative D call TRBD1 (6 bases). The V end was cut by 5 bases, the J end by 5 bases, with 12 bases between. The CDR3 loop spans 14 amino acids. CDR1 is MNHEY and CDR2 is SVGEGT in the germline V gene. CDR3 region: CASSPRTATGELFF. The CDR3 nucleotides are TGTGCCAGCAGTCCACGGACAGCAACCGGGGAGCTGTTTTTT.

V usage is TRBV12-3 or TRBV12-4 and J usage is TRBJ1-1, with unresolved D. V was trimmed by 7 bases and J by 5 bases, leaving 14 bases between them. The CDR3 loop spans 13 amino acids. The chain's CDR3 is CASTILLWTEAFF. The CDR3 coding sequence is TGTGCCAGCACCATACTCCTTTGGACTGAAGCTTTCTTT.

The rearrangement links TRBV30 to TRBJ1-1; D unclear. Germline CDR1 reads GTSNPN; CDR2 reads SVGIG (reference sequence). With 3 bases removed from V and 3 bases from J, the gap between germline ends came to 11 bases. CDR3 length: 13 residues. CDR3 nucleotides: TGTGCCTGGAGGGACTTGAGGGACACTGAAGCTTTCTTT. It codes for CAWRDLRDTEAFF.

V gene TRBV6-6 combines with J gene TRBJ1-2; 7 bases match TRBD1. With V trimmed by 7 bases and J by 5 bases, 10 bases remained unmatched. CDR1 and CDR2 from the germline V gene are MNHNY and SVGAGI (reference sequence). The CDR3 consists of 14 residues. CDR3 protein: CASTLRDRAYGYTF. DNA for the CDR3: TGTGCCAGCACCCTCCGGGACAGAGCATATGGCTACACCTTC.

A remark on this clone: Other DNA sequences in this sample translate to the same CDR3. The chain combines TRBV19 with TRBJ1-2; 7 bases match TRBD1. The trim removed 4 bases at V and 2 bases at J, leaving 4 bases unmatched. In germline, CDR1 is LNHDA, CDR2 SQIVND (reference sequence). The CDR3 is 14 residues long. The chain's CDR3 is CASSTRQGNYGYTF. The CDR3 DNA is TGTGCCAGTAGTACCCGACAGGGAAACTATGGCTACACCTTC.

Regarding this clone: The sample holds other DNA sequences that translate to the same CDR3. The J gene is TRBJ1-1, the V gene TRBV12-3 or TRBV12-4; no definite D call. The CDR3 has 13 residues. With 1 base removed from V and 4 bases from J, the gap between germline ends came to 7 bases. The CDR3 nucleotides are TGTGCCAGCAGTTTAGGGGGAGGCACTGAAGCTTTCTTT. Its translation: CASSLGGGTEAFF.

This clone showed up just once. This sequence joins TRBV15 and TRBJ2-7; D gene uncertain. The germline CDR1 and CDR2 sequences are LNHNV and YYDKDF (reference sequence). V was pared by 0 bases and J by 6 bases, with 12 bases between. This CDR3 has 14 amino acids. As DNA, the CDR3 is TGTGCCACCAGCAGAGACCTATTGACTGGCGAGCAGTACTTC. It is translated as CATSRDLLTGEQYF.

This chain links TRBV7-2 with TRBJ2-1; 11 positions match TRBD2. This CDR3 has 14 amino acids. Losses at the gene ends were 3 bases for V and 8 bases for J; bases not matched to a gene: 3. The V gene's germline CDR1 is SGHTA and CDR2 FQGNSA. The CDR3 DNA is TGTGCCAGCAGCTTTAGCGGGGGGGCCGATGAGCAGTTCTTC. It is translated as CASSFSGGADEQFF.

The genes are TRBV7-9 and TRBJ1-4; 8 bases are shared with TRBD1. Germline V gives CDR1 SEHNR, CDR2 FQNEAQ (reference sequence). The CDR3 spans 15 residues. Trimming took 5 bases from V and 8 from J; bases not matched to a gene: 10. CDR3 sequence reads: CASSPRQGREEKLFF. CDR3 DNA: TGTGCCAGCAGCCCCCGACAGGGGAGGGAGGAAAAACTGTTTTTT.

This clone was seen a few times. The gene calls are TRBV11-3 and TRBJ1-4, with 9 bases identical to TRBD1. With V trimmed by 1 base and J by 5 bases, 2 bases remained unmatched. This CDR3 region has 15 residues. Germline lookup yields CDR1 SGHNT and CDR2 YENEEA. DNA of the CDR3: TGTGCCAGCAGCTTAGGAGGACAGGGGAATGAAAAACTGTTTTTT. It encodes CASSLGGQGNEKLFF.

The CDR3 loop is CASSAVTGDGKSSGNTIYF. The CDR3 DNA sequence: TGTGCCAGCAGTGCTGTGACAGGGGACGGAAAGAGCTCTGGAAACACCATATATTTT. The chain joins TRBV6-1 to TRBJ1-3; TRBD1 aligns across 8 bases. Germline loops: CDR1 MNHNS, CDR2 SASEGT. This CDR3 comprises 19 residues. The ends lost 4 bases at V and 0 bases at J; junction bases unmatched: 14.

This clone was detected only a few times. This chain connects TRBV21-1 to TRBJ1-5; the table calls TRBD1, which could not be checked here. TRBV21-1 is a recognized pseudogene. CDR3 length: 16 amino acids. For the CDR3, the DNA is TGTGCCAGCAGCAAAAGTCCGTCAGGGGGCCATCAGCCCCAGCATTTT. This encodes CASSKSPSGGHQPQHF.

The chain couples TRBV6-5 to TRBJ1-1; tentatively, D is TRBD1 (5 bases). From germline, CDR1 is MNHEY and CDR2 SVGAGI. The CDR3 length is 14 residues. V gave up 7 bases and J gave up 6 bases, with 18 bases separating them. The CDR3 region is CASTPPSGGPEAFF. The CDR3 bases are TGTGCCAGCACCCCCCCCTCGGGGGGACCTGAAGCTTTCTTT.

The V call is TRBV5-5, the J call TRBJ1-4, with 7 bases that match TRBD1. Germline CDR1 SGHKS, CDR2 YYEKEE (reference sequence). The CDR3 consists of 16 residues. Losses at the gene ends were 0 bases for V and 5 bases for J; bases not matched to a gene: 7. The CDR3 nucleotides are TGTGCCAGCAGCTTGGGGGGACAGCTTACGAATGAAAAACTGTTTTTT. Protein product: CASSLGGQLTNEKLFF. Drawing the rest from reference TRBV5-5 and TRBJ1-4, the complete variable domain is DAGVTQSPTHLIKTRGQQVTLRCSPISGHKSVSWYQQVLGQGPQFIFQYYEKEERGRGNFPDRFSARQFPNYSSELNVNALLLGDSALYLCASSLGGQLTNEKLFFGSGTQLSVL.

This CDR3 is CASSVGGPETQYF. DNA for the CDR3: TGTGCCAGCAGCGTAGGGGGCCCGGAGACCCAGTACTTC. The J gene is TRBJ2-5, the V gene TRBV9; TRBD1 is a possible D gene (5 bases). V lost 0 bases to trimming and J lost 5 bases, with 8 bases between them. Germline V gene sequence: CDR1 SGDLS, CDR2 YYNGEE. The CDR3 extends over 13 amino acids.

This chain links TRBV3-1 (or the pseudogene TRBV3-2) with TRBJ2-1; 8 bases match TRBD2. Losses at the gene ends were 0 bases for V and 11 bases for J; bases not matched to a gene: 9. CDR1 and CDR2 from the germline V gene are LGHDT and YNNKEL (reference sequence). CDR3 length: 15 amino acids. DNA of the CDR3: TGTGCCAGCAGCCAAGAGTCGGGGGGGCGAGGTAAGCAGTTCTTC. Translated, it gives CASSQESGGRGKQFF.

This rearrangement joins TRBV19 to TRBJ2-3; D perhaps matches TRBD1 (5 bases). Germline V gives CDR1 LNHDA, CDR2 SQIVND (reference sequence). V was pared by 2 bases and J by 1 base, with 10 bases between. The CDR3 consists of 15 residues. The CDR3 spells CASSIQGTGTDTQYF. CDR3 nucleotide sequence: TGTGCCAGTAGTATACAGGGTACTGGCACAGATACGCAGTATTTT.

This clone was observed a single time. The gene calls are TRBV27 and TRBJ2-1; 8 nucleotides match TRBD2. The trim removed 5 bases at V and 8 bases at J, leaving 14 bases unmatched. Germline CDR1 MNHEY, CDR2 SMNVEV (reference sequence). The CDR3 is made up of 16 amino acids. CDR3 in amino acids: CASSPAVGLGQYEQFF. The CDR3 DNA reads as TGTGCCAGCAGTCCGGCTGTGGGACTAGGCCAGTATGAGCAGTTCTTC.

The rearrangement uses TRBV9 and TRBJ2-1, with D unclear. There are 16 residues in the CDR3. Germline CDR1 reads SGDLS; CDR2 reads YYNGEE. Trimming left V 0 bases short and J 0 bases short, with 10 bases between. The CDR3, as DNA: TGTGCCAGCAGCGTAGGGCTAGGTCGCTCCTACAATGAGCAGTTCTTC. This translates into CASSVGLGRSYNEQFF.